These 14 T cell receptor beta chains came from one sample sequenced in a study of T cells in Graves' hyperthyroidism and ophthalmopathy. It was RNA transcripts that yielded the amplified TCR beta CDR3 regions. During a first-round RT-PCR of the TCR CDR3, the HTBI primer set was used. In TCRdb, the multiplex PCR reads were re-called with MiXCR into one record per CDR3 protein. The sample has more than 350,000 distinct CDR3 sequences, roughly 17% seen once; the top ten hold approximately 35%. Sequences were obtained from blood. The receptors stem from a woman aged 30 to 39 with Graves' hyperthyroidism that later progressed to Graves' ophthalmopathy.

The V and J genes are TRBV7-9 and TRBJ1-4; D perhaps matches TRBD1 (5 bases). The V gene's germline CDR1 is SEHNR and CDR2 FQNEAQ (reference sequence). The CDR3 runs to 13 residues. The ends were cut back, 4 bases at V and 5 bases at J, with 8 bases in the middle. DNA for the CDR3: TGTGCCAGCAGCTCGGGACGGAATGAAAAACTGTTTTTT. This translates into CASSSGRNEKLFF. The whole variable domain, remainder taken from reference TRBV7-9 and TRBJ1-4, is DTGVSQNPRHKITKRGQNVTFRCDPISEHNRLYWYRQTLGQGPEFLTYFQNEAQLEKSRLLSDRFSAERPKGSFSTLEIQRTEQGDSAMYLCASSSGRNEKLFFGSGTQLSVL.

This clonotype was seen only a few times. The chain employs TRBV5-1 and TRBJ1-2; 9 bases agree with TRBD1. The CDR3 runs 17 residues. Germline CDR1 is SGHRS and CDR2 is YFSETQ. The J segment lost 8 bases and the V segment lost 2 bases, leaving 16 bases of the junction unmatched. Here the CDR3 reads CASSFTTTTGQGVGYTF. The DNA of the CDR3 is TGCGCCAGCAGCTTCACCACGACCACGGGACAGGGTGTCGGCTACACCTTC.

This clonotype has more than one count but fewer than ten. For the CDR3, the DNA is TGTGCCTCCAAAGGGCACCTTCCAAGCCGAGAGACCCAGTACTTC. Translating it yields CASKGHLPSRETQYF. This chain uses TRBV5-6 with TRBJ2-5, with no clear D. Per the germline V gene, CDR1 is SGHDT and CDR2 is YYEEEE. V was trimmed by 10 bases and J by 4 bases, leaving 23 bases between them. The CDR3 loop spans 15 amino acids.

The J gene is TRBJ2-7, the V gene TRBV20-1, with D tentatively TRBD1 (6 bases). The CDR3 covers 11 residues. Per the germline V gene, CDR1 is DFQATT and CDR2 is SNEGSKA (reference sequence). Trimming removed 5 bases at V and 4 bases at J, with 9 bases between. CDR3 DNA: TGCAGTGCTTGGGACACTTACGAGCAGTACTTC. Encoded protein: CSAWDTYEQYF.

In this sample, this clonotype turned up many times. This chain joins TRBV3-1 and TRBJ2-6; 7 bases align to TRBD2. The junction had 7 bases not matched to a gene; V was cut back by 5 bases and J by 0 bases. Germline loops: CDR1 LGHDT, CDR2 YNNKEL (reference sequence). The CDR3 loop spans 17 amino acids. The chain's CDR3 is CASSNVGGYSGANVLTF. CDR3 coding DNA: TGTGCCAGCAGCAACGTGGGGGGGTACTCTGGGGCCAACGTCCTGACTTTC.

The V and J genes are TRBV30 and TRBJ1-1; 11 nucleotides align to TRBD1. CDR1 and CDR2 (germline): GTSNPN, SVGIG (reference sequence). The CDR3 extends over 12 amino acids. After removal of 5 bases from V and 10 bases from J, the junction contained 6 bases not matched to a gene. In DNA form, the CDR3 reads TGTGCCTGGGGGACAGGGGGTTCGCTAGCTTTCTTT. Translating gives CAWGTGGSLAFF.

This clonotype was observed at least ten times. V gene TRBV28 combines with J gene TRBJ1-2; no clear D. The CDR3 has 12 residues. Germline CDR1 is MDHEN and CDR2 is SYDVKM. Trimming cost V 8 bases and J 0 bases, with 7 bases left between them. The CDR3 reads CASSRPNYGYTF. The CDR3 DNA follows: TGTGCCAGCTCACGGCCTAACTATGGCTACACCTTC.

This clonotype was seen at least ten times. The chain uses TRBV20-1 and TRBJ2-3, with 12 bases identical to TRBD2. With 3 bases clipped from V and 4 bases from J, the junction kept 5 bases outside the gene matches. The CDR3 contains 15 residues. From germline, CDR1 is DFQATT and CDR2 SNEGSKA (reference sequence). DNA of the CDR3: TGCAGTGCTAGTCAGACTAGCGGGAGAGCAGATACGCAGTATTTT. Its translation: CSASQTSGRADTQYF.

This clonotype was counted at least ten times. The genes are TRBV28 and TRBJ1-1; TRBD1 is a possible D gene (5 bases). The CDR3 totals 16 residues. V dropped 6 bases and J dropped 4 bases, with 21 bases sitting between them. CDR1 MDHEN and CDR2 SYDVKM come from the germline V gene. The CDR3 region is CASSLPTDSMSTEAFF. CDR3 nucleotide sequence: TGTGCCAGCAGCTTGCCAACTGACAGTATGAGCACTGAAGCTTTCTTT.

V is TRBV7-2 and J is TRBJ2-1, with TRBD2 matching 7 bases. CDR1 and CDR2 (germline): SGHTA, FQGNSA. There are 18 residues in the CDR3. V was clipped by 3 bases and J by 4 bases; unmatched bases: 15. CDR3 coding DNA: TGTGCCAGCAGCTTCCTAATACGTGGCGGGAGTTATTACAATGAGCAGTTCTTC. The encoded protein is CASSFLIRGGSYYNEQFF.

This chain connects TRBV4-1 to TRBJ2-5, with unresolved D. CDR1 and CDR2 from the germline V gene are MGHRA and YSYEKL. The CDR3 consists of 13 residues. The V and J ends lost 5 bases and 5 bases respectively, with 12 bases between them. The CDR3: CASSDWDGETQYF. The CDR3 nucleotides read TGCGCCAGCAGCGATTGGGATGGGGAGACCCAGTACTTC.

V is TRBV2 and J is TRBJ2-5, with D maybe TRBD2 (6 bases). This CDR3 has 14 amino acids. The V end was cut by 7 bases, the J end by 0 bases, with 12 bases between. Germline values: CDR1 SNHLY, CDR2 FYNNEI. CDR3 in amino acids: CASTERRDQETQYF. Written as DNA, the CDR3 is TGTGCCAGCACCGAGAGGAGGGACCAAGAGACCCAGTACTTC.

This clonotype has ten or more counts. V gene TRBV12-3 or TRBV12-4 combines with J gene TRBJ2-3; D remains ambiguous. This CDR3 is 13 amino acids long. Trimming removed 5 bases from V and 6 bases from J, with 12 bases in between. The CDR3 nucleotides are TGTGCCAGCAGTCTCCTACCCCGGGATACGCAGTATTTT. It yields the protein CASSLLPRDTQYF.

The J gene is TRBJ1-1, the V gene TRBV3-1; the D is unclear. The CDR3 runs 12 residues. Trimming removed 4 bases from V and 11 bases from J, with 14 bases in between. Germline V gene sequence: CDR1 LGHDT, CDR2 YNNKEL (reference sequence). The CDR3: CASSPGGLRAFF. CDR3 DNA: TGTGCCAGCAGCCCCGGCGGGCTTAGGGCTTTCTTT.